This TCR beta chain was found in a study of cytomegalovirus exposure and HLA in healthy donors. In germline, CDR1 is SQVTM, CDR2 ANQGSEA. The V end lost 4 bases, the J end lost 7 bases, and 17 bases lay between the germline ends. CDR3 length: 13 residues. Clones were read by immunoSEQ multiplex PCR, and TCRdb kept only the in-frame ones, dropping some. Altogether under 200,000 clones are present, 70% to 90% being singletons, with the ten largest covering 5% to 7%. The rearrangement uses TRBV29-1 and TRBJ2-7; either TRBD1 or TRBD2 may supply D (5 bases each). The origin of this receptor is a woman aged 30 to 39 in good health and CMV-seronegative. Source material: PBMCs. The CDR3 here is CSVAPGTAREQYF. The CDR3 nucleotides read TGCAGCGTTGCACCCGGGACCGCCAGGGAGCAGTACTTC.